This entry lists 27 T cell receptor beta chains sequenced from one sample in a study of blood T cells in healthy people across ages. Together with a sample-barcoded 5' primer, a J-beta primer mix was included in a second PCR lasting about 7 to 11 cycles. TCRdb recomputed calls from the 5' RACE reads with MiXCR, one row per CDR3 protein. This table holds 1.5 million to 1.9 million distinct CDR3 sequences, about 45% found once. Sample: blood. The source is a woman aged 18-35 years in good health.

The genes are TRBV3-1 and TRBJ2-5; 13 bases are shared with TRBD2. CDR3 length: 16 amino acids. The trim removed 8 bases at V and 7 bases at J, leaving 13 bases unmatched. From germline, CDR1 is LGHDT and CDR2 YNNKEL (reference sequence). The CDR3 loop is CASCAWTSGGRATQYF. The CDR3 nucleotides are TGTGCCAGCTGTGCTTGGACTAGCGGGGGTAGGGCGACCCAGTACTTC.

This clonotype turned up a few times. V is TRBV5-1 and J is TRBJ2-1; 9 positions agree with TRBD1. The CDR3 spans 15 residues. V lost 4 bases and J lost 7; bases outside the gene matches: 9. Germline V gene sequence: CDR1 SGHRS, CDR2 YFSETQ. CDR3 sequence (DNA): TGCGCCAGCAGCCTGCCCGGGACAGGGAGAAATGAGCAGTTCTTC. This sequence encodes CASSLPGTGRNEQFF. Drawing the rest from reference TRBV5-1 and TRBJ2-1, the complete variable domain is KAGVTQTPRYLIKTRGQQVTLSCSPISGHRSVSWYQQTPGQGLQFLFEYFSETQRNKGNFPGRFSGRQFSNSRSEMNVSTLELGDSALYLCASSLPGTGRNEQFFGPGTRLTVL.

The chain is built from TRBV6-1 and TRBJ1-2, with 8 bases that match TRBD1. The CDR3 runs to 15 residues. Looked up from germline, CDR1 is MNHNS and CDR2 is SASEGT. V shed 3 bases and J 4 bases; nucleotides not matched to a gene: 7. Here the CDR3 DNA reads TGTGCCAGCAGTGATAGAGACAGGGGCGGCTATGGCTACACCTTC. This encodes CASSDRDRGGYGYTF.

This clonotype was seen a handful of times. This sequence joins TRBV12-3 or TRBV12-4 and TRBJ1-5; D might be TRBD1 (5 bases). Trimming removed 6 bases from V and 2 bases from J, with 11 bases in between. This CDR3 contains 14 residues. CDR3 in amino acids: CASRRDVGNQPQHF. CDR3 DNA sequence: TGTGCCAGCAGAAGGGACGTGGGCAATCAGCCCCAGCATTTT.

The V call is TRBV7-9, the J call TRBJ1-2, with unresolved D. The length of the CDR3 is 15 residues. Trimming removed 1 base from V and 5 bases from J, with 14 bases in between. CDR1 SEHNR and CDR2 FQNEAQ come from the germline V gene (reference sequence). CDR3: CASSLVLDLRYGYTF. The CDR3 region has the DNA TGTGCCAGCAGCTTAGTCTTGGACCTTAGATATGGCTACACCTTC.

This clonotype has more than one count but fewer than ten. The chain couples TRBV27 to TRBJ2-5; D is undetermined. The germline gives CDR1 MNHEY, CDR2 SMNVEV (reference sequence). Trimming stripped 4 bases from V and 4 bases from J, with 13 bases between. CDR3 length: 14 residues. CDR3 in DNA: TGTGCCAGCAGTTCTGTTTTAACCGGAGAGACCCAGTACTTC. As protein: CASSSVLTGETQYF.

This clonotype was detected a few times. The chain recombines TRBV12-3 or TRBV12-4 with TRBJ2-1, with D perhaps given as TRBD1 or TRBD2 (6 bases each). Trimming shortened V by 2 bases and J by 9 bases, and 11 bases separated the two germline ends. This CDR3 contains 13 residues. CDR3 DNA: TGTGCCAGCAGTTTATCCGGGGGCGTTGAGCAGTTCTTC. It codes for CASSLSGGVEQFF.

The chain couples TRBV7-9 to TRBJ2-7; 8 bases map to TRBD1. Per the germline V gene, CDR1 is SEHNR and CDR2 is FQNEAQ (reference sequence). Unmatched junction bases numbered 9, after V lost 5 bases and J lost 9 bases. This CDR3 has 13 residues. The CDR3 here is CASSARQGLGQYF. The CDR3 DNA reads as TGTGCCAGCAGCGCCCGACAGGGGTTAGGGCAGTACTTC.

This chain joins TRBV29-1 and TRBJ2-1; 11 bases align to TRBD2. The J call may be in error: the DNA end matches TRBJ2-7 better. This CDR3 is 16 amino acids long. CDR1 is SQVTM and CDR2 is ANQGSEA in the germline V gene. The DNA for the CDR3 is TGCAGCGTTCGTACTAGCGGGAGACTTTCCTACAATGAGCAGTACTTC. Protein: CSVRTSGRLSYNEQYF.

The rearrangement joins TRBV3-1 to TRBJ2-1; D possibly corresponds to TRBD1 (5 bases). The V gene lost 4 bases and the J gene lost 6 bases, with 19 bases spanning the gap. The CDR3 is made up of 16 amino acids. The germline CDR1 and CDR2 sequences are LGHDT and YNNKEL (reference sequence). This CDR3 reads CASSLGAGRYSNEQFF. The DNA of the CDR3 is TGTGCCAGCAGCCTTGGTGCAGGGCGGTACTCCAATGAGCAGTTCTTC.

This clonotype has a handful of counts. This chain's CDR3 is CASSFPTGELNEQFF. CDR3 sequence (DNA): TGTGCCAGCAGTTTTCCAACAGGGGAGCTCAATGAGCAGTTCTTC. This chain joins TRBV28 and TRBJ2-1; 7 nucleotides agree with TRBD1. Germline loops: CDR1 MDHEN, CDR2 SYDVKM. The J segment lost 6 bases and the V segment lost 3 bases, leaving 8 bases of the junction unmatched. CDR3 length equals 15 residues.

V is TRBV4-3 and J is TRBJ2-1; D assignment may be TRBD1 or TRBD2 (7 bases each). The V and J ends lost 6 bases and 6 bases respectively, with 15 bases between them. CDR1 LGHNA and CDR2 YSLEER come from the germline V gene. The CDR3 runs 14 residues. CDR3 in DNA: TGCGCCAGCAGATACCAGCGGGACAGCAATGAGCAGTTCTTC. It encodes CASRYQRDSNEQFF.

This sequence joins TRBV6-5 and TRBJ2-1, with a weak D call TRBD1 (6 bases). The CDR3 is made up of 12 amino acids. Germline lookup yields CDR1 MNHEY and CDR2 SVGAGI. The V and J ends lost 7 bases and 10 bases respectively, with 14 bases between them. Here the CDR3 DNA reads TGTGCCAGCAATCTACAGGGTGGCGAGCAGTTCTTC. Translated, it gives CASNLQGGEQFF.

The J gene is TRBJ2-5, the V gene TRBV20-1; TRBD2 aligns across 10 bases. The CDR3 runs to 15 residues. The V and J ends lost 4 bases and 11 bases, in that order; junction bases with no gene match: 16. Per the germline V gene, CDR1 is DFQATT and CDR2 is SNEGSKA (reference sequence). CDR3 DNA: TGCAGTGCTATAGGAGCGGGAGGGCCGTACAATGAGCAGTACTTC. Residues: CSAIGAGGPYNEQYF.

The CDR3 region is CASSLALIISGVSSYEQYF. CDR3 sequence (DNA): TGTGCCAGCAGCTTAGCTCTCATTATCAGTGGGGTTAGTTCCTACGAGCAGTACTTC. This chain connects TRBV7-9 to TRBJ2-7; no clear D. V lost 0 bases and J 1 base, leaving 22 bases between the germline ends. The germline CDR1 and CDR2 sequences are SEHNR and FQNEAQ (reference sequence). This CDR3 contains 19 residues.

The V and J genes are TRBV27 and TRBJ2-1; 9 nucleotides align to TRBD2. Germline values: CDR1 MNHEY, CDR2 SMNVEV (reference sequence). The CDR3 contains 14 residues. Germline trimming cut 2 bases from V and 9 bases from J; bases unmatched to any gene: 5. The CDR3 sequence is CASSLGTSFSEQFF. CDR3 DNA sequence: TGTGCCAGCAGTTTAGGGACTAGCTTCAGTGAGCAGTTCTTC.

The chain combines TRBV20-1 with TRBJ2-7; D is possibly TRBD1 (6 bases). Trimming stripped 7 bases from V and 4 bases from J, with 17 bases between. The germline CDR1 and CDR2 sequences are DFQATT and SNEGSKA (reference sequence). The CDR3 sequence is 13 residues long. The CDR3 DNA follows: TGCAGTGTTCAGCAGGGGACCTCATACGAGCAGTACTTC. Translating it yields CSVQQGTSYEQYF.

The J gene is TRBJ2-6, the V gene TRBV29-1; D is possibly TRBD1 (6 bases). Trimming shortened V by 3 bases and J by 0 bases, and 18 bases separated the two germline ends. The CDR3 has 18 residues. Looked up from germline, CDR1 is SQVTM and CDR2 is ANQGSEA. CDR3: CSVDQGQSPDSGANVLTF. CDR3 nucleotide sequence: TGCAGCGTTGACCAAGGACAGAGCCCTGACTCTGGGGCCAACGTCCTGACTTTC.

This clonotype was found a few times. The chain is built from TRBV24-1 and TRBJ2-3; D gene unclear. The germline CDR1 and CDR2 sequences are KGHDR and SFDVKD. CDR3 length equals 14 residues. V lost 4 bases and J lost 4, with 11 bases in between. CDR3 nucleotide sequence: TGTGCCACCAGTGAGAGCAGCGAGGCAGATACGCAGTATTTT. Translated, it gives CATSESSEADTQYF.

The V call is TRBV2, the J call TRBJ2-1; possible D gene TRBD1, 6 bases. Germline-derived CDR1 and CDR2 are SNHLY and FYNNEI. The CDR3 consists of 13 residues. V lost 4 bases and J lost 9, with 13 bases in between. CDR3 DNA sequence: TGTGCCAGCAGTGCCCTACAGGGATTTGAGCAGTTCTTC. This codes for CASSALQGFEQFF.

This clonotype was counted only a few times. The rearrangement links TRBV21-1 to TRBJ1-2; the table's D call, TRBD1, has no DNA check behind it. TRBV21-1 is termed a pseudogene. This CDR3 spans 24 amino acids. The CDR3 sequence is CASSPPREKAGGIKLTHGSPGYTF. The CDR3 bases are TGTGCCAGCAGCCCACCCCGAGAGAAAGCAGGGGGCATCAAACTTACTCATGGATCTCCTGGCTACACCTTC.

The rearrangement joins TRBV6-2 or TRBV6-3 to TRBJ2-1, with D possibly TRBD1 on 5 matching bases. TRBJ2-7 explains the end of the DNA better; the J call may be wrong. The CDR3 runs 14 residues. CDR1 is MNHEY and CDR2 is SVGEGT in the germline V gene. CDR3: CATTLFQGGNEQYF. CDR3 sequence (DNA): TGTGCCACCACCCTATTCCAGGGTGGGAATGAGCAGTACTTC.

This clonotype was seen a few times. V is TRBV12-3 or TRBV12-4 and J is TRBJ1-2; D remains ambiguous. Trimming pared 1 base from V and 8 bases from J, leaving 17 bases between. The CDR3 totals 15 residues. The CDR3 loop is CASSLGGVTLLGYTF. CDR3 DNA: TGTGCCAGCAGTTTAGGAGGAGTAACCTTGTTAGGCTACACCTTC.

The chain carries TRBV7-9 and TRBJ2-1; D perhaps matches TRBD1 (5 bases). Matching the DNA end better, TRBJ2-7 makes the J call doubtful. The CDR3 loop spans 15 amino acids. Germline V gene lookup returns CDR1 SEHNR and CDR2 FQNEAQ (reference sequence). The CDR3 nucleotides are TGTGCCAGCAGCCCAGGGCGGTTAGGCTACAATGAGCAGTACTTC. Residues: CASSPGRLGYNEQYF.

This clonotype was detected ten times or more. The chain employs TRBV20-1 and TRBJ2-1; 10 bases match TRBD2. This CDR3 contains 16 residues. The germline gives CDR1 DFQATT, CDR2 SNEGSKA (reference sequence). Trimming at V came to 1 base and at J to 4 bases, leaving 7 bases not matched to a gene. The CDR3: CSARAPSGSLYNEQFF. The CDR3 nucleotides read TGCAGTGCTAGAGCACCTAGCGGGAGTCTGTACAATGAGCAGTTCTTC.

There are a few counts of this clonotype. J is TRBJ1-5 and V is TRBV7-2, with a weak D call TRBD1 (5 bases). The CDR3 length is 17 residues. The V and J ends lost 5 bases and 1 base respectively, with 18 bases between them. Germline CDR1 is SGHTA and CDR2 is FQGNSA. The CDR3 spells CASSIRAGNPSNQPQHF. Here the CDR3 DNA reads TGTGCCAGCAGCATTCGGGCAGGGAATCCCAGCAATCAGCCCCAGCATTTT.

This chain links TRBV6-2 or TRBV6-3 with TRBJ1-5, with 10 bases aligning to TRBD1. With V trimmed by 2 bases and J by 6 bases, 7 bases remained unmatched. CDR1 and CDR2 from the germline V gene are MNHEY and SVGEGT. The CDR3 runs to 16 residues. DNA of the CDR3: TGTGCCAGCAGTTACAGGGGACAGGGGTTCTCTCAGCCCCAGCATTTT. Protein product: CASSYRGQGFSQPQHF.